The rows below give T cell receptor beta chains drawn from one sample of a study of blood T cell repertoires in COVID-19. TCRdb's table, derived via immunoSEQ multiplex PCR, lists solely in-frame clones and lacks some. This sample has about 200,000 clones, with roughly nine tenths found just once. Sequencing was done on a sample of peripheral blood. The receptor set was obtained from a woman in her fifties or sixties with acute or convalescent COVID-19. CDR3s include the opening cysteine and the closing phenylalanine or tryptophan. D genes are given only for firm matches. Some rows have no size entry. The others give once, few or many, or a class for an expanded clone.

TRBV7-2,14,.,TRBJ1-2,.,CASSLVSGEGGYTF,TGTGCCAGCAGCTTAGTATCAGGGGAGGGTGGCTACACCTTC
TRBV21-1,13,.,TRBJ2-7,.,CASSIDSAYEQYF,TGTGCCAGCAGCATAGACAGCGCCTACGAGCAGTACTTC
TRBV29-1,11,.,TRBJ2-3,.,CSVELTDTQYF,TGCAGCGTTGAGTTAACAGATACGCAGTATTTT
TRBV5-1,17,.,TRBJ2-2,TRBD2,CASSHEASGRATGELFF,TGCGCCAGCAGCCACGAAGCTAGCGGGAGAGCCACCGGGGAGCTGTTTTTT
TRBV20-1,11,.,TRBJ1-1,.,CSPFGGTEAFF,TGCAGCCCCTTCGGAGGCACTGAAGCTTTCTTT
TRBV9,14,.,TRBJ1-5,.,CASNQRGSGQPQHF,TGTGCCAGCAACCAGAGGGGGTCCGGGCAGCCCCAGCATTTT
TRBV6-5,15,.,TRBJ2-3,.,CASSSLGGPTDTQYF,TGTGCCAGCAGCTCCCTCGGGGGGCCGACAGATACGCAGTATTTT
TRBV5-6,15,.,TRBJ1-1,.,CASSSPGDGNTEAFF,TGTGCCAGCAGCTCGCCAGGGGATGGGAACACTGAAGCTTTCTTT
TRBV28,15,.,TRBJ1-1,.,CASSFGQTLNTEAFF,TGTGCCAGCAGTTTTGGACAGACCTTGAACACTGAAGCTTTCTTT
TRBV11-3,15,.,TRBJ2-5,.,CASSLGGQGAETQYF,TGTGCCAGCAGCTTAGGGGGTCAAGGGGCTGAGACCCAGTACTTC
TRBV7-9,12,.,TRBJ1-3,.,CASSPPGNTIYF,TGTGCCAGCAGCCCCCCAGGAAACACCATATATTTT
TRBV2,15,few,TRBJ2-2,TRBD2,CASNMDSGVTGELFF,TGTGCCAGCAATATGGATAGCGGGGTAACCGGGGAGCTGTTTTTT
TRBV7-2,17,.,TRBJ2-2,TRBD2,CASSPRLAGGPGGELFF,TGTGCCAGCAGCCCTCGACTAGCGGGGGGGCCTGGCGGGGAGCTGTTTTTT